Listed here are 19 T cell receptor beta chains from one sample, sequenced in a study of early T cells in non-severe SARS-CoV-2 infection (dated by TCRdb to the early 2020s). Library prep was done by 5' RACE. Sequenced using a NextSeq 500. TCRdb cleaned the public reads at Q25 with fastp, built clones with MiXCR and kept in-frame beta chains. Merged by CDR3 protein, the rows form single entries marked with the most common genes and DNA. In all, the sample holds some 56,000 distinct CDR3 sequences, and around 15% of those were seen once. Approximately 4% of the sample lies in the top ten. This specimen consisted of whole blood, obtained at baseline. The receptors stem from an adult who was a healthcare worker with PCR-confirmed SARS-CoV-2 infection or an uninfected control (not recorded which).

This clonotype was counted ten times or more. This sequence joins TRBV25-1 and TRBJ1-5, with 9 nucleotides matching TRBD1. This CDR3 has 15 amino acids. Germline V gene lookup returns CDR1 MGHDK and CDR2 SYGVNS. The V gene end was trimmed by 4 bases and the J gene end by 0 bases; junction bases not matched to a gene: 1. The CDR3 spells CASSGDRDSNQPQHF. In DNA, the CDR3 is TGTGCCAGCAGTGGGGACAGGGATAGCAATCAGCCCCAGCATTTT.

CDR3 DNA sequence: TGTGCCAGCAGCTTAGACTACGAAAACATTCAGTACTTC. Translating gives CASSLDYENIQYF. This rearrangement joins TRBV13 to TRBJ2-4; the D is unclear. The CDR3 extends over 13 amino acids. Deletions cut 1 base from V and 5 bases from J, with 6 bases between. Germline V CDR1 and CDR2: PRHDT, FYEKMQ (reference sequence). Together with reference TRBV13 and TRBJ2-4, the CDR3 gives the full variable domain: AAGVIQSPRHLIKEKRETATLKCYPIPRHDTVYWYQQGPGQDPQFLISFYEKMQSDKGSIPDRFSAQQFSDYHSELNMSSLELGDSALYFCASSLDYENIQYFGAGTRLSVL.

This chain links TRBV5-1 with TRBJ2-3, with D maybe TRBD2 (6 bases). V was trimmed by 0 bases and J by 4 bases, leaving 12 bases between them. The germline V gene encodes CDR1 SGHRS and CDR2 YFSETQ. CDR3 length: 15 amino acids. The CDR3 loop is CASSLAGGFADTQYF. In nucleotides, the CDR3 is TGCGCCAGCAGCTTGGCCGGAGGGTTCGCAGATACGCAGTATTTT.

The sample holds a few counts of this clonotype. V and J are TRBV19 and TRBJ1-2, with D uncertain. The CDR3 totals 14 residues. Germline assignment: CDR1 LNHDA and CDR2 SQIVND (reference sequence). The V and J ends lost 3 bases and 4 bases respectively, with 12 bases between them. As DNA, the CDR3 is TGTGCCAGTAGTATGGAGGCCACCCGCTATGGCTACACCTTC. Its protein is CASSMEATRYGYTF. Complete variable domain (other parts from reference TRBV19 and TRBJ1-2): DGGITQSPKYLFRKEGQNVTLSCEQNLNHDAMYWYRQDPGQGLRLIYYSQIVNDFQKGDIAEGYSVSREKKESFPLTVTSAQKNPTAFYLCASSMEATRYGYTFGSGTRLTVV.

The V and J genes are TRBV20-1 and TRBJ2-3, with D maybe TRBD1 (5 bases). The V gene's germline CDR1 is DFQATT and CDR2 SNEGSKA (reference sequence). Trimming stripped 6 bases from V and 2 bases from J, with 9 bases between. The CDR3 spans 12 residues. Here the CDR3 DNA reads TGCAGTGCCCACAGGAACACAGATACGCAGTATTTT. It specifies CSAHRNTDTQYF.

This clonotype was seen a few times. This rearrangement joins TRBV11-2 to TRBJ2-2; maybe TRBD1 (5 bases). CDR1 is SGHAT, CDR2 FQNNGV, per germline. The CDR3 is 13 residues long. V lost 0 bases and J lost 7, with 6 bases in between. This CDR3 reads CASSLDRVGELFF. The CDR3 coding sequence is TGTGCCAGCAGCTTAGACAGGGTCGGGGAGCTGTTTTTT.

The rearrangement uses TRBV15 and TRBJ2-6; D is ambiguous. The CDR3 is 17 amino acids. CDR1 and CDR2 from the germline V gene are LNHNV and YYDKDF (reference sequence). V gave up 0 bases and J gave up 0 bases, with 9 bases separating them. CDR3 amino acids: CATSRDWVGSGANVLTF. The CDR3 bases are TGTGCCACCAGCAGAGATTGGGTGGGCTCTGGGGCCAACGTCCTGACTTTC.

Here the CDR3 reads CSASIDSNEQFF. The CDR3 DNA sequence: TGCAGTGCTAGTATTGACTCGAATGAGCAGTTCTTC. The V gene is TRBV20-1, the J gene TRBJ2-1, with no clear D. The germline gives CDR1 DFQATT, CDR2 SNEGSKA (reference sequence). CDR3 length: 12 residues. V lost 3 bases, J lost 7 bases, and 10 bases lay in between.

This rearrangement joins TRBV4-2 to TRBJ1-4, with TRBD1 matching over 7 bases. This CDR3 has 17 residues. V shed 5 bases, J shed 5 bases, and the junction held 14 bases outside the gene matches. Germline V gene lookup returns CDR1 LGHNA and CDR2 YNFKEQ. In DNA, the CDR3 is TGTGCCAGCAGCGGAGGACCCCTCGGGACAGCAAATGAAAAACTGTTTTTT. Translating it yields CASSGGPLGTANEKLFF.

This clonotype was observed at least ten times. The chain is built from TRBV28 and TRBJ2-7; TRBD2 agrees at 7 bases. CDR1 is MDHEN and CDR2 is SYDVKM in the germline V gene. CDR3 length: 15 amino acids. V was clipped by 3 bases and J by 2 bases; unmatched bases: 7. CDR3 coding DNA: TGTGCCAGCAGTTTGTCTGGGGGGGTCCCCTACGAGCAGTACTTC. Amino acid sequence: CASSLSGGVPYEQYF.

This clonotype was counted a few times. The V gene is TRBV19, the J gene TRBJ1-5; D gene ambiguous. The CDR3 loop spans 13 amino acids. Germline loops: CDR1 LNHDA, CDR2 SQIVND (reference sequence). Trimming removed 5 bases from V and 8 bases from J, with 13 bases in between. CDR3 nucleotide sequence: TGTGCCAGTAGTTTGATACGGCGGGAGCCCCAGCATTTT. Translated, it gives CASSLIRREPQHF.

This clonotype has just a few counts. The gene calls are TRBV10-3 and TRBJ2-3; D is unresolved. V lost 3 bases and J lost 2, with 6 bases in between. There are 13 residues in the CDR3. Looked up from germline, CDR1 is ENHRY and CDR2 is SYGVKD. The CDR3 DNA is TGTGCCATCAGTGAAGGTGTCACAGATACGCAGTATTTT. Residues: CAISEGVTDTQYF.

This clonotype has a count of ten or more. The V and J genes are TRBV5-1 and TRBJ2-6; the D gene is possibly TRBD1 (6 bases). Germline V gene lookup returns CDR1 SGHRS and CDR2 YFSETQ. The CDR3 is 16 residues long. V gave up 4 bases and J gave up 4 bases, with 15 bases separating them. CDR3 protein: CASSQGDRRGANVLTF. The CDR3 nucleotides read TGCGCCAGCAGCCAAGGCGACAGGCGGGGGGCCAACGTCCTGACTTTC.

This clonotype has more than one count but fewer than ten. This chain links TRBV11-2 with TRBJ2-5; 7 bases map to TRBD2. There are 15 residues in the CDR3. The germline V gene encodes CDR1 SGHAT and CDR2 FQNNGV. Unmatched junction bases numbered 5, after V lost 3 bases and J lost 1 base. In DNA, the CDR3 is TGTGCCAGCAGCTTCCAGCGGGGAACCCAAGAGACCCAGTACTTC. Translated, it gives CASSFQRGTQETQYF.

The V call is TRBV2, the J call TRBJ1-1, with no clear D. The germline CDR1 and CDR2 sequences are SNHLY and FYNNEI. V was shortened by 4 bases and J by 10 bases, with 16 bases between the two germline ends. This CDR3 contains 13 residues. CDR3 bases: TGTGCCAGCAGTGGGGTCGTGACATTTCGAGCTTTCTTT. Protein: CASSGVVTFRAFF.

This clonotype was found a few times. The chain has TRBV6-1 and TRBJ2-7; 9 bases match TRBD1. This CDR3 region has 14 residues. Per germline, CDR1 MNHNS and CDR2 SASEGT. V was pared by 6 bases and J by 3 bases, with 6 bases of the junction left unmatched. As DNA, the CDR3 is TGTGCCAGCAGGGCGGGACAGGGAAGCTACGAGCAGTACTTC. Protein: CASRAGQGSYEQYF.

CDR3 DNA: TGCAGTGCTAAAGAACGCCCCTGGGGCACAGATACGCAGTATTTT. Its translation is CSAKERPWGTDTQYF. The chain combines TRBV20-1 with TRBJ2-3; D is unclear. The CDR3 length is 15 residues. Germline-derived CDR1 and CDR2 are DFQATT and SNEGSKA (reference sequence). The germline V and J ends were trimmed by 4 bases and 1 base, with 15 bases remaining between them.

In this sample, this clonotype turned up many times. The CDR3 loop is CASRKRQRDSANYGYTF. CDR3 DNA: TGTGCCAGCAGGAAAAGACAGAGGGACAGCGCTAACTATGGCTACACCTTC. The chain carries TRBV7-2 and TRBJ1-2; the match to TRBD1 covers 7 bases. The germline gives CDR1 SGHTA, CDR2 FQGNSA. Unmatched junction bases numbered 13, after V lost 6 bases and J lost 0 bases. The CDR3 has 17 amino acids.

This clonotype was counted at least ten times. The V call is TRBV30, the J call TRBJ1-1; tentative D call: TRBD1 (5 bases). The CDR3 is 14 residues long. Germline V gene data show CDR1 as GTSNPN and CDR2 as SVGIG (reference sequence). Trimming removed 2 bases from V and 4 bases from J, with 14 bases in between. CDR3 sequence (DNA): TGTGCCTGGAGTAGGGCTCTGGGGGGCACTGAAGCTTTCTTT. This codes for CAWSRALGGTEAFF. The complete variable domain, with remaining parts taken from reference TRBV30 and TRBJ1-1, reads SQTIHQWPATLVQPVGSPLSLECTVEGTSNPNLYWYRQAAGRGLQLLFYSVGIGQISSEVPQNLSASRPQDRQFILSSKKLLLSDSGFYLCAWSRALGGTEAFFGQGTRLTVV.